This passage covers 5 T cell receptor beta chains from one sample sequenced in a study of CD8 T cell repertoires and HIV-1 epitope variants. Profiled with immunoSEQ multiplex PCR; TCRdb holds only in-frame clones, not every one. Here the sample spans under 100,000 clones, roughly 80% being singletons. Sequencing input: uncultured baseline CD8+ T cells from peripheral blood mononuclear cells (PBMCs). These receptors came from a male donor with HIV.

This rearrangement joins TRBV5-1 to TRBJ2-5; TRBD1 matches at 10 bases. The CDR3 is 13 residues long. Germline V gene lookup returns CDR1 SGHRS and CDR2 YFSETQ. V dropped 9 bases and J dropped 5; count of bases not matched to a gene: 7. The CDR3 DNA is TGCGCCAATTTCCCGGGACAGGGGGAGACCCAGTACTTC. Its translation: CANFPGQGETQYF.

This clone showed up just once. V and J are TRBV7-3 and TRBJ2-3; D unclear. Germline CDR1 SGHTA, CDR2 FQGTGA. The CDR3 runs 15 residues. V was shortened by 5 bases and J by 0 bases, with 12 bases between the two germline ends. For the CDR3, the DNA is TGTGCCAGCAGCCCGACACCTTCTAGCACAGATACGCAGTATTTT. It yields the protein CASSPTPSSTDTQYF.

The chain uses TRBV15 and TRBJ2-2; 7 positions match TRBD2. CDR1 and CDR2 (germline): LNHNV, YYDKDF (reference sequence). The CDR3 totals 14 residues. Germline trimming cut 6 bases from V and 1 base from J; bases unmatched to any gene: 2. The CDR3 DNA is TGTGCCACCAGAACGGGGGGGAACACCGGGGAGCTGTTTTTT. Translating it yields CATRTGGNTGELFF.

The J gene is TRBJ2-5, the V gene TRBV6-1, with TRBD2 as a possible D gene (5 bases). V lost 0 bases and J 1 base, leaving 9 bases between the germline ends. Germline V CDR1 and CDR2: MNHNS, SASEGT. CDR3 size: 15 residues. CDR3 sequence (DNA): TGTGCCAGCAGTGAAGCGCTGGGAGCCCAAGAGACCCAGTACTTC. The encoded protein is CASSEALGAQETQYF.

This clone was seen just once. The gene calls are TRBV28 and TRBJ1-3; tentatively, D is TRBD1 (5 bases). The CDR3 contains 14 residues. V was pared by 8 bases and J by 4 bases, with 15 bases between. Per the germline V gene, CDR1 is MDHEN and CDR2 is SYDVKM. CDR3 in amino acids: CASRPPGNGNTIYF. CDR3 nucleotides: TGTGCCAGCCGGCCACCAGGGAACGGAAACACCATATATTTT.